This T cell receptor (beta chain) appears in the sequencing data of a study of blood T cell repertoires in COVID-19. Study background: Spain, Italy and the United States supplied samples that represented acute and convalescent COVID-19. In each case, the material was cDNA or gDNA derived from T cells, B-cell-depleted T cells, or PBMCs.

Authors' processing steps: From reference gene primer amplification, estimates of nucleated cell counts were derived. Assay: immunoSEQ multiplex PCR; the TCRdb copy retains only in-frame clones and omits some. V and J calls and clone size come straight from that table; D and trimming were deduced from the DNA. The sample contains about 120,000 clones, approximately 82% of which appear only once. The CDR3 contains 15 residues. V was shortened by 5 bases and J by 5 bases, with 18 bases between the two germline ends. Germline V gene lookup returns CDR1 SGHTA and CDR2 FQGNSA. The chain joins TRBV7-2 to TRBJ1-1; tentative D call: TRBD1 (6 bases). The receptor's source is a man aged 70-80 years with active or convalescent COVID-19. Specimen: peripheral blood. CDR3 DNA sequence: TGTGCCAGCAGCCACCAGACAGGCCCGGGGACTGAAGCTTTCTTT. It specifies CASSHQTGPGTEAFF.